A selection of T cell receptor beta chains follows, all from one sample in a study of neurological immune-mediated disorders. TCRdb called the 5' RACE reads again in MiXCR, with one record for every CDR3 protein. Among tens of thousands of distinct CDR3 sequences listed, around 14% were seen once. Specimen: PBMCs. These receptor sequences come from a woman aged 45-59 years with HTLV-1-associated myelopathy (HAM/TSP). CDR3s include the opening cysteine and the closing phenylalanine or tryptophan. Each record gives: clone size, D gene, J gene, V gene, CDR3 protein, CDR3 DNA. D genes are given only for firm matches. The listing skips clone size in some rows; elsewhere it reads once, few, many or a size class.

-,TRBD1,TRBJ2-7,TRBV20-1,CSARDSRTGGFEQYF,TGCAGTGCTAGAGATAGCCGGACAGGGGGATTCGAGCAGTACTTC
many,-,TRBJ2-3,TRBV15,CATSLRGQLGDTQYF,TGTGCCACCAGCCTCAGAGGGCAGCTGGGAGATACGCAGTATTTT
many,TRBD1,TRBJ1-2,TRBV3-1,CASSLGQGARDYGYTF,TGTGCCAGCAGCCTCGGACAGGGGGCGAGGGACTATGGCTACACCTTC
-,TRBD1,TRBJ1-1,TRBV4-2,CSSSPSGGPEDAEAFF,TGTTCCAGCAGCCCCTCAGGGGGGCCAGAGGACGCTGAAGCTTTCTTT
many,-,TRBJ2-1,TRBV5-6,CASSFRQLYNEQFF,TGTGCCAGCAGCTTCCGACAGCTCTATAATGAGCAGTTCTTC
many,-,TRBJ1-5,TRBV7-2,CASGWGLDQPQHF,TGTGCCAGCGGCTGGGGGCTAGATCAGCCCCAGCATTTT
many,-,TRBJ1-4,TRBV5-1,CASSRGSTNEKLFF,TGCGCCAGCAGTAGGGGATCAACTAATGAAAAACTGTTTTTT
many,TRBD1,TRBJ1-2,TRBV2,CASSLSRDRAGGYTF,TGTGCCAGCAGCCTGTCCCGGGACAGGGCTGGCGGCTACACCTTC
many,-,TRBJ1-6,TRBV7-2,CASSLVGSPLHF,TGTGCCAGCAGCTTGGTGGGTTCACCCCTCCACTTT
many,TRBD2,TRBJ2-1,TRBV7-2,CASSLGAGSGGPVEQFF,TGTGCCAGCAGCTTAGGGGCCGGTAGCGGGGGGCCGGTTGAGCAGTTCTTC
many,TRBD2,TRBJ2-2,TRBV5-1,CASRRTSGGISTGELFF,TGCGCCAGCAGGCGGACTAGCGGGGGGATAAGCACCGGGGAGCTGTTTTTT
many,-,TRBJ1-3,TRBV24-1,CATSDNGGSSGNTIYF,TGTGCCACCAGTGATAACGGGGGATCCTCTGGAAACACCATATATTTT
many,-,TRBJ2-1,TRBV12-3/TRBV12-4,CASSLGGDINEQFF,TGTGCCAGCAGTTTGGGGGGGGACATCAATGAGCAGTTCTTC
-,-,TRBJ2-6,TRBV10-2,CASSGTVRGTGANVLTF,TGCGCCAGCAGTGGGACAGTGAGGGGTACTGGGGCCAACGTCCTTACTTTC
many,-,TRBJ2-5,TRBV20-1,CSASTGQAVTQYF,TGCAGTGCTAGTACCGGGCAGGCGGTTACCCAGTACTTC
many,-,TRBJ2-1,TRBV20-1,CSARLGIRDEQFF,TGCAGTGCTAGATTGGGAATACGCGATGAGCAGTTCTTC
many,-,TRBJ2-3,TRBV25-1,CASSEAGLTLSTDTQYF,TGTGCCAGCAGTGAGGCAGGGCTCACTCTGAGCACAGATACGCAGTATTTT
many,-,TRBJ1-1,TRBV19,CASSFGLRDTEAFF,TGTGCCAGTAGTTTCGGGTTAAGGGACACTGAAGCTTTCTTT
many,-,TRBJ2-7,TRBV12-3/TRBV12-4,CASSLYGVEYF,TGTGCCAGCAGCCTCTATGGGGTTGAGTACTTC
many,-,TRBJ2-3,TRBV5-1,CASSLPTSFLSADTQYF,TGCGCCAGCAGCTTGCCGACTAGTTTTCTATCGGCAGATACGCAGTATTTT
many,-,TRBJ1-2,TRBV5-1,CASSPDWEGGGYTF,TGCGCCAGCAGCCCCGACTGGGAAGGTGGCGGCTACACCTTC
many,TRBD1,TRBJ2-7,TRBV18,CASSPEDRRAFF,TGTGCCAGCTCACCCGAGGACAGGCGCGCCTTCTTC
many,-,TRBJ2-7,TRBV5-1,CASSLALGQSLSF,TGCGCCAGCAGCTTGGCCCTCGGACAGAGCCTAAGTTTC
many,-,TRBJ2-5,TRBV9,CASSVGPSQETQYF,TGTGCCAGCAGCGTAGGTCCATCTCAAGAGACCCAGTACTTC
many,TRBD2,TRBJ2-5,TRBV20-1,CSAPGLAEGRTQYF,TGCAGTGCGCCGGGACTAGCAGAGGGAAGGACCCAGTACTTC
many,-,TRBJ1-1,TRBV5-1,CASSRGVGGDTEAFF,TGCGCCAGCAGCAGGGGTGTAGGGGGGGACACTGAAGCTTTCTTT
many,-,TRBJ1-4,TRBV27,CASRPTITNEKLFF,TGTGCCAGCAGACCGACAATAACTAATGAAAAACTGTTTTTT
many,-,TRBJ2-5,TRBV12-3/TRBV12-4,CASSLDYVETQYF,TGTGCCAGCAGTTTAGATTACGTGGAGACCCAGTACTTC